This TCR beta chain was captured in a study of radiation and T cells in renal cell carcinoma (dated by TCRdb to the early 2020s). In the study overall: In total, about 53 samples, comprising approximately 25 tumors and some 27 peripheral blood samples, were subjected to TCR beta sequencing. In the 40 to 60 samples combined, around 3.9 million unique CDR3 nucleotide sequences were found, encoding about 3 million unique CDR3 amino acid sequences. The final blood draw was performed at 4 weeks after radiation, at the same time as nephrectomy.

Following the manufacturer's recommendations, the immunoSEQ kit was used to generate TCR beta libraries from genomic DNA. Library preparation used a first multiplex PCR with proprietary primers, then a second PCR adding unique barcodes, with bead cleanups after each round. Each sample batch included a kit-provided positive control reaction and a negative control reaction. The final libraries underwent checking on an Agilent 4200 TapeStation D1000 ScreenTape, volumetric pooling, and quantification by qPCR. An Illumina NextSeq500 fitted with a MidOutput 150-cycle cartridge performed the sequencing, running 156 Read1 cycles and 15 Index1 cycles with the kit's custom primers. The pooled library was loaded at around 0.93 pM with around 20% PhiX control spiked in. On the authors' methods: The vendor-processed data were analyzed in R, and a clonotype was defined as all T cells that share the same CDR3 nucleotide sequence. For clone abundance analyses, frequencies were normalized to the 10,000 most abundant clones in each sample. Public T cell clones, averaging fewer than five per sample, were removed before analysis. Tumor-enriched clonotypes and baseline blood-enriched clonotypes were defined as those with an abundance difference of at least 32-fold between compartments. Clonotypes expanded or contracted between blood time points were identified with a beta-binomial differential abundance model. The Baroni-Urbani and Buser coefficient was used to measure tumor-blood repertoire similarity, and groups were compared with two-tailed Wilcoxon tests in R. Sourced from immuneACCESS, this table was stored by TCRdb with only in-frame sequences that have V and J called. A share of the clones is absent; for the studies checked, an unresolved V gene accounts for under half, and the remainder has no known explanation. D and trimming come from the DNA, and the V and J calls and clone size come from that table. The sample table holds around 81,000 clones, of which around four fifths were seen once. More than 9% of the sample is held by the ten biggest clonotypes.

The germline V gene sets CDR1 to KGHSH and CDR2 to LQKENI. Relative to germline, V is missing 3 bases and J is missing 5 bases, with 16 bases of the junction outside any gene match. CDR3 length: 17 amino acids, cysteine to phenylalanine. The read is trimmed to its CDR3 DNA, 51 bases read in frame from base 1. On this clone itself: There is no known antigen for this receptor. Base qualities are not provided; no much larger clone lies one nucleotide away.

The study at large found these results: Tracking of blood repertoire dynamics stopped at roughly four weeks after treatment, with no follow-up past that point. Because no pretreatment tumor biopsies were available, whether clonotypes were present in the tumor at baseline could not be determined. An increase in top tumor clonotypes in blood was observed from baseline to 2 weeks post-radiation, followed by contraction by 4 weeks, which was taken to suggest transient expansion of tumor-resident clones. Because the trial had a single-armed design, the trial could not examine how radiation dose or scheduling affected the TCR repertoire.

The time point label corresponds to: blood 4 weeks post-SBRT, at nephrectomy. The treatment or condition label, as the study defines it: 15 Gy SBRT to primary tumor, nephrectomy 4 weeks later. Samples came from a clinical trial, in which primary renal cell carcinomas received 15 Gy stereotactic body radiation therapy followed by nephrectomy 4 weeks later. To track tumor-enriched clonotypes, serial peripheral blood was sampled from radiation-treated patients at baseline and at 2 weeks and 4 weeks after SBRT. Every patient had renal cell carcinoma of clear cell pathology. Genomic DNA for TCR sequencing was prepared using the QIAamp DNA Blood Mini Kit (Qiagen). Samples were included in the analyses only if all quality control checks were passed.

This sequence uses TRBV18 and TRBJ2-7; TRBD2 fits 7 bases in the junction. This material consisted of blood, taken from a patient whose treatment included radiotherapy and nephrectomy. The clonotype was recovered from a man aged 50-59 years with renal cell carcinoma. The nucleotide sequence is TGTGCCAGCTCACCTTCCAATCGACTAGCCTCGATCAACGAGCAGTACTTC. It encodes CASSPSNRLASINEQYF. The variable domain in full, with residues beyond the CDR3 obtained from the reference TRBV18 and TRBJ2-7 genes, is NAGVMQNPRHLVRRRGQEARLRCSPMKGHSHVYWYRQLPEEGLKFMVYLQKENIIDESGMPKERFSAEFPKEGPSILRIQQVVRGDSAAYFCASSPSNRLASINEQYFGPGTRLTVT.